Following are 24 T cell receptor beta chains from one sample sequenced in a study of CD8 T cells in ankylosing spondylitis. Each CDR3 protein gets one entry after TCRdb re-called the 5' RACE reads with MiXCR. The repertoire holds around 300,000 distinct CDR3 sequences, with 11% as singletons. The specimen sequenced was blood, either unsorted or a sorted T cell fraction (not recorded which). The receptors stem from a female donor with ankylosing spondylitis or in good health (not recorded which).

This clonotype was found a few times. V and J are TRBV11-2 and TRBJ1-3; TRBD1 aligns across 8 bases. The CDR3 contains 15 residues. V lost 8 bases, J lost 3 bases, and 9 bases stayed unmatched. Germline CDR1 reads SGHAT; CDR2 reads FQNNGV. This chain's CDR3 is CASRYSGGSGNTIYF. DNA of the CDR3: TGTGCCAGCCGATATTCAGGGGGCAGTGGAAACACCATATATTTT.

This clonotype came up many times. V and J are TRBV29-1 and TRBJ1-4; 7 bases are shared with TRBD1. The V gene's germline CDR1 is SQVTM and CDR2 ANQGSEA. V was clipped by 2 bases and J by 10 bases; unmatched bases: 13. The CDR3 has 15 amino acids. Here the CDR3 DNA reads TGCAGCGTTGAATTCGTCGGCCAGGGGGTCGGAAAACTGTTTTTT. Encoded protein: CSVEFVGQGVGKLFF.

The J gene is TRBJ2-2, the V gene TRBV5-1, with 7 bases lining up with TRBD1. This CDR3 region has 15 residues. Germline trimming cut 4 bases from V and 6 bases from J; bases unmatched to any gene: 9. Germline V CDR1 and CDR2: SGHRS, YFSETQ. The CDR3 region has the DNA TGCGCCAGCAGCATGTCGACAGGGAAGGCCGGGGAGCTGTTTTTT. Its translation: CASSMSTGKAGELFF.

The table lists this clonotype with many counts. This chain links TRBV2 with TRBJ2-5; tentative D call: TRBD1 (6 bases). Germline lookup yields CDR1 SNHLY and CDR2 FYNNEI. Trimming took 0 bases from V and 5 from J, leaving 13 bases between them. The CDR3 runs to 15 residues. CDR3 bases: TGTGCCAGCAGTGAAGCGAATCAGGGGTTGGAGACCCAGTACTTC. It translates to CASSEANQGLETQYF.

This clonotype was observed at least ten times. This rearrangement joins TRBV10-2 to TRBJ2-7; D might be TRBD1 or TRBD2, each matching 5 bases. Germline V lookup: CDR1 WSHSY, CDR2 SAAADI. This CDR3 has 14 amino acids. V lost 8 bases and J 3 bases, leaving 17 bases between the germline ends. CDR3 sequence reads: CASRPGRKNYEQYF. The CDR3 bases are TGCGCCAGCCGTCCGGGACGAAAGAACTACGAGCAGTACTTC.

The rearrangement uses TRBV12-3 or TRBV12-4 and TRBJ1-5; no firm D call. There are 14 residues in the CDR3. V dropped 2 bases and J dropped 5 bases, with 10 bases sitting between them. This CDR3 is CASSLTNGDQPQHF. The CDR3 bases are TGTGCCAGCAGTTTAACGAACGGAGATCAGCCCCAGCATTTT.

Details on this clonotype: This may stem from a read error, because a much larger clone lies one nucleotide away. CDR3 region: CASSFEGSTEAFF. CDR3 nucleotide sequence: TGTGCCAGCAGCTTCGAAGGGAGCACTGAAGCTTTCTTT. The chain recombines TRBV6-1 with TRBJ1-1; D gene ambiguous. Looked up from germline, CDR1 is MNHNS and CDR2 is SASEGT. Trimming removed 6 bases at V and 4 bases at J, with 12 bases between. The CDR3 is 13 amino acids.

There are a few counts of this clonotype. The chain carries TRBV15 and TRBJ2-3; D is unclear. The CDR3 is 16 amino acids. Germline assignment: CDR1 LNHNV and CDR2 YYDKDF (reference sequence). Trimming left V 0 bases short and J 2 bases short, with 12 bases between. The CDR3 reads CATSRERLGITDTQYF. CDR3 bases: TGTGCCACCAGCAGAGAACGGTTGGGTATCACAGATACGCAGTATTTT.

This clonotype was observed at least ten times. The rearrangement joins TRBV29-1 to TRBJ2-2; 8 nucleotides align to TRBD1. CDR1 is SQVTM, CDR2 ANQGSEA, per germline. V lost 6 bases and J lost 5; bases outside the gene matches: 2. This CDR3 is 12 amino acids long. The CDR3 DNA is TGCAGCGTCGGACAGGGAACCGGGGAGCTGTTTTTT. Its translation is CSVGQGTGELFF.

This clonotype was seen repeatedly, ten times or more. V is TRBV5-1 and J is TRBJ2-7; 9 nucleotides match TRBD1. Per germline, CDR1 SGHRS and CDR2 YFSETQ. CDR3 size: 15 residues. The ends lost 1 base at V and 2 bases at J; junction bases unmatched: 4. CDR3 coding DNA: TGCGCCAGCAGCTTGTCCGGGACAGGGCCCTACGAGCAGTACTTC. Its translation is CASSLSGTGPYEQYF. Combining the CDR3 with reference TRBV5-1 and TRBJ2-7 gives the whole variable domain KAGVTQTPRYLIKTRGQQVTLSCSPISGHRSVSWYQQTPGQGLQFLFEYFSETQRNKGNFPGRFSGRQFSNSRSEMNVSTLELGDSALYLCASSLSGTGPYEQYFGPGTRLTVT.

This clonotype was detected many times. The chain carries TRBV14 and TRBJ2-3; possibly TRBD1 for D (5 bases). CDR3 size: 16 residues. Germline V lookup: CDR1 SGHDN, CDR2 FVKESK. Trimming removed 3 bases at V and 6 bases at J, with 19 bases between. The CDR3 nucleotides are TGTGCCAGCAGCCAGGGGCTGGGTGTACTCGAGGATACGCAGTATTTT. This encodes CASSQGLGVLEDTQYF.

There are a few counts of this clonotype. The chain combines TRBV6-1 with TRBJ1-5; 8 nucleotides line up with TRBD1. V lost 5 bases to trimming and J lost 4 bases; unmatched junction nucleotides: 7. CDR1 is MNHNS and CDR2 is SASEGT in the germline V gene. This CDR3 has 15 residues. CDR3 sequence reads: CASSLDRAGNQPQHF. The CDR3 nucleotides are TGTGCCAGCAGTCTGGACAGGGCAGGAAATCAGCCCCAGCATTTT.

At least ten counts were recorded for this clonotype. The CDR3: CASTQENTGELFF. CDR3 nucleotide sequence: TGCGCCAGCACCCAGGAGAACACCGGGGAGCTGTTTTTT. V usage is TRBV5-1 and J usage is TRBJ2-2, with unresolved D. The CDR3 spans 13 residues. Per the germline V gene, CDR1 is SGHRS and CDR2 is YFSETQ. Trimming took off 6 bases at V and 1 base at J, with 7 bases between the two ends.

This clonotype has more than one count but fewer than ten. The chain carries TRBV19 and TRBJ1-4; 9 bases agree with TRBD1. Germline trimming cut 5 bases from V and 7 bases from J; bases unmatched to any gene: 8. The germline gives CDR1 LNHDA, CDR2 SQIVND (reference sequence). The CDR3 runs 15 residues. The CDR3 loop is CASSQGTGSIEKLFF. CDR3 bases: TGTGCCAGTAGTCAAGGGACAGGGAGTATTGAAAAACTGTTTTTT.

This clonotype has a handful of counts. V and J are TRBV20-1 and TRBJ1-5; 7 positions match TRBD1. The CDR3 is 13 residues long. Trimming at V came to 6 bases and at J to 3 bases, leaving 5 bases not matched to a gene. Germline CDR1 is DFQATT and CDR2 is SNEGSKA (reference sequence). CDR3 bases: TGCAGTGCCCGACAGGGAGACAATCAGCCCCAGCATTTT. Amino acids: CSARQGDNQPQHF.

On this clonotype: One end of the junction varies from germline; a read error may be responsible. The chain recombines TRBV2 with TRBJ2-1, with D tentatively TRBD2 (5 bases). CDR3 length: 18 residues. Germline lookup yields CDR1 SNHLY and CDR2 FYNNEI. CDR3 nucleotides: TGTGCCTGCAGACTACTTGGACCCTCTAGGAAGGCCTACAATGAGCAGTTCTTC. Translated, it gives CACRLLGPSRKAYNEQFF.

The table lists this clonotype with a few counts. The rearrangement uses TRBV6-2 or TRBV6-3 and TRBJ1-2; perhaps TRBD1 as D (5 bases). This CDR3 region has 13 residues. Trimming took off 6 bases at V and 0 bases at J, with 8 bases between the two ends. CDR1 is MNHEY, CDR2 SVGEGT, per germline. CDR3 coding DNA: TGTGCCAGCAGGGGGACGGCTAACTATGGCTACACCTTC. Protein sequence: CASRGTANYGYTF.

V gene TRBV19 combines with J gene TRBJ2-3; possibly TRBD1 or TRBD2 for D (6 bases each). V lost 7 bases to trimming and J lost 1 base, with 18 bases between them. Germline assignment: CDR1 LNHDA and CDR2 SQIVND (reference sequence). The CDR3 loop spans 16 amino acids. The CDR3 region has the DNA TGTGCCAGTACCCAAAGGGCAGGGGAGGGCACAGATACGCAGTATTTT. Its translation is CASTQRAGEGTDTQYF.

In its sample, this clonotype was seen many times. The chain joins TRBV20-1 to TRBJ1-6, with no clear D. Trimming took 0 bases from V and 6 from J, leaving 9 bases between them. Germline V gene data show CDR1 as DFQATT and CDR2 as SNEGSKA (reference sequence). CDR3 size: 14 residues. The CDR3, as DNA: TGCAGTGCTAGAGATGGTCACGGTAATTCACCCCTCCACTTT. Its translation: CSARDGHGNSPLHF.

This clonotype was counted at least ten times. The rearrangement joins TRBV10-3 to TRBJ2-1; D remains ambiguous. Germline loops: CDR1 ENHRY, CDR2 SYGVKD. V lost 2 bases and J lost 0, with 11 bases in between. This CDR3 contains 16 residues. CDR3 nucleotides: TGTGCCATCAGTGAGACGATGGGAAACTCCTACAATGAGCAGTTCTTC. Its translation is CAISETMGNSYNEQFF.

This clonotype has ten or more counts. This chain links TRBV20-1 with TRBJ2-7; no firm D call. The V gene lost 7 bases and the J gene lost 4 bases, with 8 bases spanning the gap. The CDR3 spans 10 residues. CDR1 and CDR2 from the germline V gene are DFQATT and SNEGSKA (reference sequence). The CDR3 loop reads CSVRSYEQYF. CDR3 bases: TGCAGTGTTCGGTCGTACGAGCAGTACTTC.

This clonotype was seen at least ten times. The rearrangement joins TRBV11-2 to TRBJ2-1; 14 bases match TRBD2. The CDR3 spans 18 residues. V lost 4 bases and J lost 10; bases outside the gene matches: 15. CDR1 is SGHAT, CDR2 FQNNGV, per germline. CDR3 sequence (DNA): TGTGCCAGCAGCTCATTATCAGGGGGACTAGCGGGAGCAGGCGAGCAGTTCTTC. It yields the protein CASSSLSGGLAGAGEQFF.

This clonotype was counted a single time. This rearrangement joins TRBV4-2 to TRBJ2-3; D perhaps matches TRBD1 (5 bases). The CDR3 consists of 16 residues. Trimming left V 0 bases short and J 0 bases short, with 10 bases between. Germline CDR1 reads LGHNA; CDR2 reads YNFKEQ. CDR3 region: CASSQDLGDSTDTQYF. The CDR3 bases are TGTGCCAGCAGCCAAGATCTAGGGGATAGCACAGATACGCAGTATTTT.

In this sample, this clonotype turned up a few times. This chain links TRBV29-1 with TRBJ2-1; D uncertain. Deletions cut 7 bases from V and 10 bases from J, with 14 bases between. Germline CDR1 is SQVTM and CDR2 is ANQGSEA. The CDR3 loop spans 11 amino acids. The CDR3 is CSGNGLTEQFF. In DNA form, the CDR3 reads TGCAGCGGTAACGGCCTCACGGAGCAGTTCTTC.